This T cell receptor beta chain was profiled in a study of blood T cells in healthy people across ages. Primed by a sample-barcoded 5' primer and a J-beta primer mix, a second PCR proceeded for 7 to 11 cycles. Via MiXCR, TCRdb re-called the 5' RACE reads, giving one row per CDR3 protein. Of 800,000 to 900,000 distinct CDR3 sequences listed, under 80% were seen once; the top ten hold roughly 26%. General study findings and limits: Long-lived donors carried more naive CD4+ cells and greater diversity than aged donors.

This clonotype has a handful of counts. Its antigen is currently unknown. The sequenced sample was blood. The TCR comes from a man under 40 in good health.

The DNA for the CDR3 is TGTGCCAGCAGCGTCTCATACTCTGGTTGGGACGAGCAGTACTTC. Encoded protein: CASSVSYSGWDEQYF. The chain combines TRBV7-2 with TRBJ2-4; D ambiguous. The J call is doubtful: the DNA matches TRBJ2-7 better. This CDR3 has 15 amino acids. CDR1 is SGHTA, CDR2 FQGNSA, per germline.